Listed here are 25 T cell receptor beta chains from one sample, sequenced in a study of T cells expressing NK-cell markers. TCRdb reprocessed the 5' RACE reads and reports one entry per CDR3 protein, with no DNA. Its table lists about 460,000 distinct CDR3 sequences. What was sequenced was blood T cells: a sorted CD56 or NKG2C T cell subset, CD4+ or CD8+ T cells, or bulk PBMC T cells (not recorded which). These receptors were collected from a woman between 50 and 59 years old in good health.

This chain connects TRBV7-8 to TRBJ1-5; TCRdb picks TRBD1, but there is no DNA to check that call. The CDR3 is 15 residues long. Germline V gene sequence: CDR1 SGHVS, CDR2 FQNEAQ. The CDR3 sequence: CASSFQPGIAQPQHF.

The rearrangement joins TRBV10-1 to TRBJ2-3; TCRdb picks TRBD1, but there is no DNA to check that call. The CDR3 runs 14 residues. CDR1 and CDR2 (germline): WNHNN, SYGVQD (reference sequence). The CDR3 sequence is CARRDRGSTDTQYF.

The chain recombines TRBV2 with TRBJ1-1. The CDR3 runs 15 residues. Germline values: CDR1 SNHLY, CDR2 FYNNEI. The CDR3 reads CASSGSWVMNTEAFF.

J is TRBJ2-3 and V is TRBV7-2; TCRdb selects TRBD2, and the lack of DNA leaves this call unchecked. The CDR3 is made up of 17 amino acids. CDR1 and CDR2 from the germline V gene are SGHTA and FQGNSA. CDR3 region: CASSGLAGVLKWDTQYF.

The chain recombines TRBV20-1 with TRBJ2-1. Germline loops: CDR1 DFQATT, CDR2 SNEGSKA (reference sequence). This CDR3 has 13 amino acids. CDR3 amino acids: CSARADFSNEQFF.

V and J are TRBV5-4 and TRBJ2-5; as DNA is missing, the TRBD2 call by TCRdb cannot be tested. The CDR3 totals 15 residues. Germline CDR1 is SGHNT and CDR2 is YYREEE (reference sequence). This CDR3 is CASSLREGPRGTQYF.

J is TRBJ2-1 and V is TRBV4-1; TCRdb designates TRBD2, a call that cannot be tested without DNA. Germline V CDR1 and CDR2: MGHRA, YSYEKL. The CDR3 runs to 15 residues. CDR3 protein: CASSQAHELVPEQFF.

This chain joins TRBV7-8 and TRBJ2-1; the TCRdb call, TRBD1, lacks DNA for checking. This CDR3 spans 13 amino acids. The V gene's germline CDR1 is SGHVS and CDR2 FQNEAQ. The chain's CDR3 is CASDSGTYNEQFF.

CDR3 region: CATSAPTGDKFF. The genes are TRBV24-1 and TRBJ2-1; TCRdb lists TRBD1, though no DNA is available to test this call. The CDR3 is 12 residues long. Germline CDR1 is KGHDR and CDR2 is SFDVKD.

The rearrangement uses TRBV27 and TRBJ1-5; absent DNA, TCRdb's TRBD1 call cannot be checked. Per germline, CDR1 MNHEY and CDR2 SMNVEV (reference sequence). This CDR3 contains 18 residues. CDR3 in amino acids: CASSAYPPLIPNWQPQHF.

The CDR3 here is CASSSLVWATEAFF. The chain uses TRBV27 and TRBJ1-1. CDR1 and CDR2 (germline): MNHEY, SMNVEV (reference sequence). The CDR3 contains 14 residues.

This chain joins TRBV10-1 and TRBJ2-2; the D call from TCRdb, TRBD1, cannot be confirmed without DNA. Germline CDR1 WNHNN, CDR2 SYGVQD (reference sequence). The CDR3 has 13 amino acids. The CDR3 spells CARGQDNTGELFF.

J is TRBJ1-2 and V is TRBV4-1; without DNA, the TCRdb call of TRBD1 cannot be checked. Germline lookup yields CDR1 MGHRA and CDR2 YSYEKL. This CDR3 is built from 17 residues. The CDR3 loop reads CASSHGTDTPLNYGYTF.

This chain connects TRBV6-5 to TRBJ2-1; without DNA, the TCRdb call of TRBD2 cannot be checked. Germline values: CDR1 MNHEY, CDR2 SVGAGI. The CDR3 totals 18 residues. This chain's CDR3 is CASSPRGLTSGAHNEQFF.

The rearrangement links TRBV29-1 to TRBJ2-1; absent DNA, TCRdb's TRBD2 call cannot be checked. Looked up from germline, CDR1 is SQVTM and CDR2 is ANQGSEA. The CDR3 contains 14 residues. The chain's CDR3 is CSVSSASSYNEQFF.

This chain uses TRBV11-2 with TRBJ2-1; no DNA is available, so the TRBD2 call from TCRdb remains unchecked. This CDR3 has 17 residues. The germline V gene encodes CDR1 SGHAT and CDR2 FQNNGV. The CDR3 sequence is CASSFPLSGRGINEQFF.

The chain links TRBV4-1 to TRBJ2-7; TCRdb picks TRBD2, but there is no DNA to check that call. This CDR3 is 14 amino acids long. Germline V gene data show CDR1 as MGHRA and CDR2 as YSYEKL. CDR3: CASSQGASGSEQYF.

This chain uses TRBV7-8 with TRBJ2-1. The CDR3 is made up of 13 amino acids. The V gene's germline CDR1 is SGHVS and CDR2 FQNEAQ. The CDR3 protein is CASSLAHKNEQFF.

The CDR3 sequence: CASSLGLAESTDTQYF. This sequence joins TRBV27 and TRBJ2-3; TCRdb outputs TRBD2, but without DNA this stays unchecked. Germline V lookup: CDR1 MNHEY, CDR2 SMNVEV (reference sequence). The CDR3 is 16 residues long.

The chain uses TRBV6-2 or TRBV6-3 and TRBJ2-1; TCRdb reports TRBD1, a call that lacks DNA to check it against. Germline CDR1 MNHEY, CDR2 SVGEGT. CDR3 length equals 14 residues. CDR3 sequence reads: CASRPPLTNNEQFF.

The rearrangement joins TRBV19 to TRBJ2-7; the D call of TRBD2 rests on TCRdb alone, since no DNA is present to check it. Germline values: CDR1 LNHDA, CDR2 SQIVND (reference sequence). There are 17 residues in the CDR3. CDR3 protein: CASSIVLTGGNSYEQYF.

The V call is TRBV9, the J call TRBJ2-7; TCRdb reports TRBD1, a call that lacks DNA to check it against. Germline V CDR1 and CDR2: SGDLS, YYNGEE. The CDR3 is made up of 14 amino acids. The CDR3: CASSLGDSAYEQYF.

The chain combines TRBV12-3 or TRBV12-4 with TRBJ2-3; no DNA is available, so the TRBD2 call from TCRdb remains unchecked. This CDR3 has 20 amino acids. This CDR3 reads CASSLRRRLAEISSTDTQYF.

The chain links TRBV29-1 to TRBJ1-2; TCRdb lists TRBD1, though no DNA is available to test this call. This CDR3 has 13 amino acids. Per germline, CDR1 SQVTM and CDR2 ANQGSEA. CDR3 sequence reads: CSVGTGGAWGYTF.

The chain carries TRBV6-5 and TRBJ2-5; the D call from TCRdb, TRBD1, cannot be confirmed without DNA. CDR3 length: 13 amino acids. CDR1 MNHEY and CDR2 SVGAGI come from the germline V gene. The CDR3: CASSYLTGETQYF.